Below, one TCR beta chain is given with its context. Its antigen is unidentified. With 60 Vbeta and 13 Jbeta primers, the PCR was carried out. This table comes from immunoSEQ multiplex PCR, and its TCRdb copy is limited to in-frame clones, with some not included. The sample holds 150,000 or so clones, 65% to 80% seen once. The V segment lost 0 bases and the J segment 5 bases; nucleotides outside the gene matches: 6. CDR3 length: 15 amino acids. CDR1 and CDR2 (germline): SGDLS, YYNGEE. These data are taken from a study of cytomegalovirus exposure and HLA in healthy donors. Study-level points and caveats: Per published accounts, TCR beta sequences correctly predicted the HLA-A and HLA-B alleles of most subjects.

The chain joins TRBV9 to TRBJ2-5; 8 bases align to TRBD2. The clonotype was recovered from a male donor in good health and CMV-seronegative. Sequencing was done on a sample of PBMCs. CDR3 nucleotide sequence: TGTGCCAGCAGCGTAGCGGGGGGGCCGTTGGAGACCCAGTACTTC. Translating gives CASSVAGGPLETQYF.